Here is one TCR beta chain with its context. Its specificity is unknown. It was with 60 Vbeta and 13 Jbeta primers that the PCR ran. Sequencing was performed with immunoSEQ multiplex PCR; in TCRdb, only in-frame clones are kept and a portion is missing. This sample carries about 200,000 clones, approximately 79% of them seen once, and the ten largest clones take around 1.7%. The V and J ends lost 6 bases and 6 bases, in that order; junction bases with no gene match: 10. The CDR3 contains 16 residues. The germline V gene encodes CDR1 WSHSY and CDR2 SAAADI. This entry is derived from a study of cytomegalovirus exposure and HLA in healthy donors. Across the whole study: An earlier analysis identified 120 million or so unique TCR beta sequences in 150 million to 200 million T cells. The study's findings and limits: In vitro confirmation showed a few CMV-associated chains to be CMV antigen specific. What a later analysis reportedly showed was that an Asian-associated ancestry cluster had fewer N-insertions than the roughly 700-donor mean. Among immune exposure information, only CMV serostatus was available.

This receptor was identified in a man aged 45 to 65 in good health and CMV-seronegative. The chain combines TRBV10-2 with TRBJ2-1, with TRBD2 identical over 11 bases. The sample comprised PBMCs. CDR3 DNA sequence: TGCGCCAGCAGCCCCTTGGGAACTAGCGGGAGCAATGAGCAGTTCTTC. Encoded protein: CASSPLGTSGSNEQFF.